The next 7 T cell receptor beta chains were all read from a single sample in a study of control samples from healthy donors and cancer patients. Assay: immunoSEQ multiplex PCR; the TCRdb copy retains only in-frame clones and omits some. The sample yields under 100,000 clones, approximately 95% seen once. The sample comprised blood. Source of these receptors: a woman under 40 in good health.

The chain uses TRBV27 and TRBJ1-1, with a weak D call TRBD1 (6 bases). Germline assignment: CDR1 MNHEY and CDR2 SMNVEV (reference sequence). The CDR3 length is 14 residues. The V gene lost 4 bases and the J gene lost 11 bases, with 20 bases spanning the gap. CDR3 residues: CASSSPVGAGSAFF. CDR3 DNA sequence: TGTGCCAGCAGTTCCCCTGTGGGGGCGGGCTCGGCTTTCTTT.

As concerns this clone: Other DNA sequences in this specimen translate into the identical CDR3. The J gene is TRBJ1-2, the V gene TRBV12-3 or TRBV12-4; D remains unclear. V shed 5 bases and J shed 2 bases, with 3 bases lying between them. The CDR3 runs 11 residues. The CDR3 protein is CASSLNYGYTF. The CDR3 DNA reads TGTGCCAGCAGTCTGAACTATGGCTACACCTTC.

The chain joins TRBV9 to TRBJ2-2; 8 positions agree with TRBD2. From germline, CDR1 is SGDLS and CDR2 YYNGEE. J was trimmed by 5 bases and V by 6 bases; bases with no gene match: 9. The CDR3 has 15 residues. CDR3 in amino acids: CASTHLASGTGELFF. The CDR3, as DNA: TGTGCCAGCACCCACCTGGCTAGCGGGACCGGGGAGCTGTTTTTT.

This clone appeared a single time. This chain links TRBV11-2 with TRBJ1-1; maybe TRBD1 (6 bases). This CDR3 has 13 residues. Trimming took off 5 bases at V and 1 base at J, with 8 bases between the two ends. The V gene's germline CDR1 is SGHAT and CDR2 FQNNGV. Written as DNA, the CDR3 is TGTGCCAGCAGCAAGACAGGGAACACTGAAGCTTTCTTT. It translates to CASSKTGNTEAFF.

The rearrangement uses TRBV2 and TRBJ2-5; TRBD2 might be the D (5 bases). Deletions cut 5 bases from V and 5 bases from J, with 18 bases between. CDR1 and CDR2 from the germline V gene are SNHLY and FYNNEI. CDR3 length: 15 amino acids. The chain's CDR3 is CASSSEGLPVETQYF. Written as DNA, the CDR3 is TGTGCCAGCAGTTCGGAAGGACTGCCGGTGGAGACCCAGTACTTC.

The DNA for the CDR3 is TGTGCCAGTAGTACCGCAGGGGAACTTAACTATGGCTACACCTTC. Its translation: CASSTAGELNYGYTF. V usage is TRBV19 and J usage is TRBJ1-2; weak D call: TRBD1 (6 bases). The CDR3 is 15 residues long. V shed 4 bases and J shed 1 base, with 13 bases lying between them. Germline V gene sequence: CDR1 LNHDA, CDR2 SQIVND (reference sequence).

The chain is built from TRBV5-4 and TRBJ1-2; 7 bases map to TRBD1. Germline V CDR1 and CDR2: SGHNT, YYREEE (reference sequence). This CDR3 has 14 residues. The junction had 5 bases not matched to a gene; V was cut back by 0 bases and J by 6 bases. The CDR3 DNA sequence: TGTGCCAGCAGCTTGGTCTCCACAGGGGATGGCTACACCTTC. This sequence encodes CASSLVSTGDGYTF.